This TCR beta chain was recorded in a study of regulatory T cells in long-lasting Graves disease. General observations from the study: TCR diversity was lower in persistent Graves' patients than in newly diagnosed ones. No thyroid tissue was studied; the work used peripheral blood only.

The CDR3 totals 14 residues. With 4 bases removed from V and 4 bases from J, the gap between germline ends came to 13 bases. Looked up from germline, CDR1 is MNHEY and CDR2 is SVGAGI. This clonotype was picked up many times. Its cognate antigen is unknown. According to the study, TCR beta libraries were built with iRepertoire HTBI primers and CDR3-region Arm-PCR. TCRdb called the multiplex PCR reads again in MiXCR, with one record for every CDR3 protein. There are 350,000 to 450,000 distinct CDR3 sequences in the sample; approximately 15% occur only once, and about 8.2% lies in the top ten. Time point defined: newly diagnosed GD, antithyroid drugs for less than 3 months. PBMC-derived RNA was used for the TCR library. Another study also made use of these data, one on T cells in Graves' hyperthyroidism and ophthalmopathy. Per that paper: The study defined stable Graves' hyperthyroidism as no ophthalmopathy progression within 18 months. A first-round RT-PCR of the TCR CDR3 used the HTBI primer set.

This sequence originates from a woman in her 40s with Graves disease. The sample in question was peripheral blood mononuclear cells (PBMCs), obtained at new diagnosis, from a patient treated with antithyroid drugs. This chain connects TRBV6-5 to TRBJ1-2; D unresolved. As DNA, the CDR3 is TGTGCCAGCAGTTCTTATCTGGAGCTCTATGGCTACACCTTC. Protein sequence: CASSSYLELYGYTF.